This TCR beta chain originates from a study of regulatory T cells in long-lasting Graves disease. The study, taken as a whole, reports: There were preferences for TRBV28, TRBJ1-2 and TRBJ2-5 in persistent disease.

The J segment lost 4 bases and the V segment lost 7 bases, leaving 6 bases of the junction unmatched. The CDR3 has 14 amino acids. Per germline, CDR1 MDHEN and CDR2 SYDVKM. Described time point: newly diagnosed GD, antithyroid drugs for less than 3 months. After RNA was extracted from PBMCs, the TCR library was made from it. Ten or more counts support this clonotype. The antigen is not known. TCR beta libraries were built with iRepertoire HTBI primers and Arm-PCR of CDR3 regions. TCRdb itself ran the multiplex PCR reads through MiXCR, one entry per CDR3 protein. The sample consists of roughly 560,000 distinct CDR3 sequences, 15% to 20% of them appearing once. In addition, the sample was reused for a study of T cells in Graves' hyperthyroidism and ophthalmopathy. That report notes: Most thyroid clonotypes with frequency above 0.001 were detected in blood.

This receptor was taken from a woman aged 35 to 60 with Graves disease. Sequences were derived from peripheral blood mononuclear cells (PBMCs), sampled at new diagnosis, from a patient treated with antithyroid drugs. J is TRBJ2-2 and V is TRBV28; TRBD1 aligns across 7 bases. The CDR3 is CASTSTGSTGELFF. In DNA form, the CDR3 reads TGTGCCAGCACTTCGACAGGGTCCACCGGGGAGCTGTTTTTT.